These 28 T cell receptor beta chains originate from one sample sequenced in a study of early T cells in non-severe SARS-CoV-2 infection. Each CDR3 protein gets one entry after TCRdb re-called the 5' RACE reads with MiXCR. This repertoire shows over 50,000 distinct CDR3 sequences, around 8% found once; its top ten account for roughly 4.2%. The sequenced sample was whole blood. All receptors come from an adult who was a healthcare worker with PCR-confirmed SARS-CoV-2 infection or an uninfected control (not recorded which).

This clonotype has at least ten counts. V is TRBV2 and J is TRBJ2-1; 10 bases match TRBD2. This CDR3 region has 15 residues. V shed 6 bases and J 4 bases; nucleotides not matched to a gene: 6. CDR1 and CDR2 (germline): SNHLY, FYNNEI. The DNA of the CDR3 is TGTGCCAGCAGAGTCGGGACTAGCGATTACAATGAGCAGTTCTTC. Protein sequence: CASRVGTSDYNEQFF.

A few counts support this clonotype. This chain uses TRBV11-3 with TRBJ2-3, with TRBD1 as a possible D gene (6 bases). Germline V gives CDR1 SGHNT, CDR2 YENEEA. V was clipped by 5 bases and J by 4 bases, with 10 bases between them. The CDR3 length is 13 residues. As DNA, the CDR3 is TGTGCCAGCAGCCAAGGGGGAGCAGATACGCAGTATTTT. Translation: CASSQGGADTQYF.

Many counts were recorded for this clonotype. This chain connects TRBV5-4 to TRBJ2-7; D tentatively fits TRBD1 or TRBD2 (6 bases each). The germline V and J ends were trimmed by 2 bases and 4 bases, with 7 bases remaining between them. Germline lookup yields CDR1 SGHNT and CDR2 YYREEE (reference sequence). The length of the CDR3 is 12 residues. CDR3 protein: CASSLGGYEQYF. As DNA, the CDR3 is TGTGCCAGCAGCTTAGGGGGGTACGAGCAGTACTTC.

This sequence joins TRBV20-1 and TRBJ2-5, with D possibly matching TRBD1 (6 bases). With 1 base removed from V and 6 bases from J, the gap between germline ends came to 12 bases. The CDR3 runs to 13 residues. CDR1 DFQATT and CDR2 SNEGSKA come from the germline V gene (reference sequence). As DNA, the CDR3 is TGCAGTGCTAGAGTCGACAGGTCGAAGACCCAGTACTTC. This gives the protein CSARVDRSKTQYF.

This clonotype was picked up many times. The chain couples TRBV5-1 to TRBJ2-2; D is unresolved. The CDR3 runs 13 residues. Trimming left V 3 bases short and J 4 bases short, with 7 bases between. Per the germline V gene, CDR1 is SGHRS and CDR2 is YFSETQ. For the CDR3, the DNA is TGCGCCAGCAGCTCTGATGGCACCGGGGAGCTGTTTTTT. Amino acid sequence: CASSSDGTGELFF.

This clonotype was counted many times. V usage is TRBV5-1 and J usage is TRBJ1-1, with D hard to call. Between the trimmed V and J ends, which lost 0 bases and 1 base, there was a span of 19 bases. The CDR3 runs 18 residues. The germline V gene has CDR1 SGHRS and CDR2 YFSETQ. CDR3: CASSLGYLTTTSNTEAFF. DNA of the CDR3: TGCGCCAGCAGCTTGGGATATCTGACAACCACCTCGAACACTGAAGCTTTCTTT.

The CDR3 loop is CASSKRRTDSPLHF. DNA for the CDR3: TGTGCCAGCAGTAAAAGACGGACCGATTCACCCCTCCACTTT. The chain has TRBV6-1 and TRBJ1-6; D gene unclear. This CDR3 contains 14 residues. CDR1 MNHNS and CDR2 SASEGT come from the germline V gene. Trimming shortened V by 5 bases and J by 8 bases, and 13 bases separated the two germline ends.

This clonotype came up a few times. J is TRBJ1-5 and V is TRBV3-1; D not resolved. This CDR3 contains 14 residues. Germline V gives CDR1 LGHDT, CDR2 YNNKEL (reference sequence). Trimming left V 6 bases short and J 7 bases short, with 16 bases between. Here the CDR3 reads CASSGTLFGQPQHF. The CDR3 nucleotides read TGTGCCAGCAGTGGAACACTTTTCGGGCAGCCCCAGCATTTT.

The chain couples TRBV5-8 to TRBJ2-5, with TRBD2 matching over 16 bases. The CDR3 has 17 residues. The ends lost 4 bases at V and 4 bases at J; junction bases unmatched: 7. Germline lookup yields CDR1 SGHTS and CDR2 YDEGEE. The CDR3 loop reads CASSPGTSGRAGETQYF. In nucleotides, the CDR3 is TGTGCCAGCAGCCCAGGGACTAGCGGGAGGGCCGGAGAGACCCAGTACTTC.

This clonotype was recorded many times. The V gene is TRBV20-1, the J gene TRBJ2-7, with 7 bases fitting TRBD1. The CDR3 consists of 17 residues. CDR1 DFQATT and CDR2 SNEGSKA come from the germline V gene (reference sequence). Trimming cost V 1 base and J 0 bases; bases outside gene matches: 12. CDR3 region: CSARGRPTGIVSYEQYF. As DNA, the CDR3 is TGCAGTGCTAGAGGGCGGCCGACAGGGATCGTCTCCTACGAGCAGTACTTC.

The V call is TRBV7-9, the J call TRBJ1-1, with unresolved D. The ends were cut back, 3 bases at V and 0 bases at J, with 11 bases in the middle. The CDR3 spans 15 residues. Germline lookup yields CDR1 SEHNR and CDR2 FQNEAQ (reference sequence). The CDR3 is CASSLGGSLNTEAFF. The CDR3 DNA follows: TGTGCCAGCAGCTTGGGAGGCAGTTTGAACACTGAAGCTTTCTTT.

In its sample, this clonotype was seen a few times. The chain employs TRBV6-2 or TRBV6-3 and TRBJ1-2; D not resolved. The CDR3 loop spans 14 amino acids. V gave up 0 bases and J gave up 6 bases, with 11 bases separating them. The germline CDR1 and CDR2 sequences are MNHEY and SVGEGT. In DNA, the CDR3 is TGTGCCAGCAGTTACTCCCCCCGGACTCATGGCTACACCTTC. Translation gives CASSYSPRTHGYTF.

This clonotype was seen only a few times. The rearrangement joins TRBV5-1 to TRBJ2-7, with D possibly matching TRBD2 (6 bases). CDR3 length: 16 amino acids. With 4 bases removed from V and 3 bases from J, the gap between germline ends came to 20 bases. Germline lookup yields CDR1 SGHRS and CDR2 YFSETQ. The DNA of the CDR3 is TGCGCCAGCAGCATAGCATCCGGGGGATATGGCTACGAGCAGTACTTC. It translates to CASSIASGGYGYEQYF. Together with reference TRBV5-1 and TRBJ2-7, the CDR3 gives the full variable domain: KAGVTQTPRYLIKTRGQQVTLSCSPISGHRSVSWYQQTPGQGLQFLFEYFSETQRNKGNFPGRFSGRQFSNSRSEMNVSTLELGDSALYLCASSIASGGYGYEQYFGPGTRLTVT.

J is TRBJ1-2 and V is TRBV5-6, with D possibly TRBD1 on 6 matching bases. The CDR3 is 17 amino acids. The V and J ends lost 2 bases and 4 bases respectively, with 21 bases between them. Per the germline V gene, CDR1 is SGHDT and CDR2 is YYEEEE. CDR3 in amino acids: CASSLITGFESIYGYTF. The CDR3 DNA is TGTGCCAGCAGCTTAATAACAGGGTTTGAGTCTATCTATGGCTACACCTTC.

This clonotype was observed a handful of times. This chain links TRBV3-1 with TRBJ2-7; D uncertain. This CDR3 has 14 amino acids. Germline values: CDR1 LGHDT, CDR2 YNNKEL (reference sequence). V lost 0 bases, J lost 3 bases, and 9 bases lay in between. DNA for the CDR3: TGTGCCAGCAGCCAAGAGGCCCTTTACTACGAGCAGTACTTC. Residues: CASSQEALYYEQYF.

This clonotype was seen once. V gene TRBV11-2 combines with J gene TRBJ2-2; the D gene is possibly TRBD2 (5 bases). V was trimmed by 3 bases and J by 0 bases, leaving 8 bases between them. This CDR3 region has 15 residues. CDR1 is SGHAT, CDR2 FQNNGV, per germline. The DNA of the CDR3 is TGTGCCAGCAGCTTCGCCGGGACGAACACCGGGGAGCTGTTTTTT. It is translated as CASSFAGTNTGELFF.

This clonotype was detected many times. The rearrangement joins TRBV15 to TRBJ2-2; TRBD2 matches at 12 bases. J lost 6 bases, V lost 5 bases, and 4 bases had no gene match. The V gene's germline CDR1 is LNHNV and CDR2 YYDKDF (reference sequence). The CDR3 covers 15 residues. The CDR3 spells CATSATSGSPGELFF. The CDR3 nucleotides read TGTGCCACCAGCGCGACTAGCGGGAGCCCCGGGGAGCTGTTTTTT.

This clonotype was seen only a few times. This chain's CDR3 is CASSQGTGTELFF. The CDR3 DNA sequence: TGTGCCAGCAGTCAGGGGACCGGGACAGAGCTGTTTTTT. The chain uses TRBV7-3 and TRBJ2-2; possibly TRBD1 for D (6 bases). Germline CDR1 SGHTA, CDR2 FQGTGA. V was shortened by 6 bases and J by 11 bases, with 16 bases between the two germline ends. The CDR3 totals 13 residues. Full variable domain (outside the CDR3, taken from reference TRBV7-3 and TRBJ2-2): GAGVSQTPSNKVTEKGKYVELRCDPISGHTALYWYRQSLGQGPEFLIYFQGTGAADDSGLPNDRFFAVRPEGSVSTLKIQRTERGDSAVYLCASSQGTGTELFFGEGSRLTVL.

For this clonotype: A single base separates this from a much larger clone, so it may be a read error. The chain joins TRBV20-1 to TRBJ2-3; D is ambiguous. CDR1 is DFQATT and CDR2 is SNEGSKA in the germline V gene (reference sequence). CDR3 length: 14 amino acids. Between the trimmed V and J ends, which lost 5 bases and 3 bases, there was a span of 15 bases. The CDR3 is CSAGITARTDTQYF. In nucleotides, the CDR3 is TGCAGTGCTGGGATAACCGCCAGAACAGATACGCAGTATTTT.

The chain employs TRBV11-2 and TRBJ2-3; maybe TRBD2 (6 bases). Trimming took off 5 bases at V and 0 bases at J, with 18 bases between the two ends. This CDR3 has 17 residues. The germline gives CDR1 SGHAT, CDR2 FQNNGV. The CDR3 coding sequence is TGTGCCAGCAGCCCGCTCAGGCGCGGGGCGAGCACAGATACGCAGTATTTT. It specifies CASSPLRRGASTDTQYF.

This clonotype was counted a few times. The V gene is TRBV10-3, the J gene TRBJ1-5; no firm D call. CDR1 is ENHRY and CDR2 is SYGVKD in the germline V gene. Trimming stripped 4 bases from V and 4 bases from J, with 8 bases between. CDR3 size: 13 residues. The CDR3 sequence is CAISGMGNQPQHF. The DNA of the CDR3 is TGTGCCATCAGTGGGATGGGGAATCAGCCCCAGCATTTT.

This clonotype was observed a few times. The V and J genes are TRBV3-1 and TRBJ2-1; D remains unclear. The V gene's germline CDR1 is LGHDT and CDR2 YNNKEL (reference sequence). V was trimmed by 1 base and J by 0 bases, leaving 13 bases between them. The CDR3 is 17 amino acids. The CDR3 region has the DNA TGTGCCAGCAGCCAAGTTCCCCCATCCCTCTCCTACAATGAGCAGTTCTTC. The encoded protein is CASSQVPPSLSYNEQFF.

This clonotype was seen ten or more times. V is TRBV5-1 and J is TRBJ1-2; no clear D gene. The length of the CDR3 is 14 residues. V was cut by 0 bases and J by 3 bases, with 9 bases left in between. Per the germline V gene, CDR1 is SGHRS and CDR2 is YFSETQ. The CDR3 bases are TGCGCCAGCAGCTTGGGGACCATGGACTATGGCTACACCTTC. As protein: CASSLGTMDYGYTF.

The chain combines TRBV4-2 with TRBJ2-7; 8 bases align to TRBD1. This CDR3 comprises 15 residues. The V segment lost 0 bases and the J segment 2 bases; nucleotides outside the gene matches: 3. CDR1 LGHNA and CDR2 YNFKEQ come from the germline V gene. As DNA, the CDR3 is TGTGCCAGCAGCCAAGAAAAACAGGGGGCCTACGAGCAGTACTTC. It is translated as CASSQEKQGAYEQYF.

The chain uses TRBV6-6 and TRBJ1-4; D perhaps matches TRBD1 (5 bases). There are 12 residues in the CDR3. In germline, CDR1 is MNHNY, CDR2 SVGAGI (reference sequence). V lost 6 bases and J lost 4, with 6 bases in between. CDR3 amino acids: CASRDSNEKLFF. The CDR3 nucleotides are TGTGCCAGCAGAGACAGTAATGAAAAACTGTTTTTT.

In its sample, this clonotype was seen a few times. The chain recombines TRBV2 with TRBJ2-1; 11 bases are a match to TRBD2. Germline V lookup: CDR1 SNHLY, CDR2 FYNNEI. J was trimmed by 0 bases and V by 8 bases; bases with no gene match: 3. This CDR3 is built from 15 residues. Here the CDR3 DNA reads TGTGCCAGCGTAGCGGGGGGGAGCTCCTACAATGAGCAGTTCTTC. Residues: CASVAGGSSYNEQFF.

The chain joins TRBV7-6 to TRBJ2-1; D may match TRBD1 or TRBD2 (5 bases each). The CDR3 runs to 15 residues. The germline V and J ends were trimmed by 1 base and 5 bases, with 12 bases remaining between them. Per the germline V gene, CDR1 is SGHVS and CDR2 is FNYEAQ. CDR3: CASSLEGRPDNEQFF. The CDR3 bases are TGTGCCAGCAGCTTAGAGGGGAGACCCGACAATGAGCAGTTCTTC.

The V and J genes are TRBV7-6 and TRBJ2-2; 11 bases fit TRBD2. The CDR3 consists of 16 residues. V gave up 4 bases and J gave up 5 bases; unmatched junction bases: 6. Germline V gene sequence: CDR1 SGHVS, CDR2 FNYEAQ. The chain's CDR3 is CASSSPSGRFTGELFF. The CDR3 DNA follows: TGTGCCAGCAGCTCCCCTAGCGGGAGGTTTACCGGGGAGCTGTTTTTT.